The 19 T cell receptor beta chains presented below share a single source sample, sequenced in a study of identical twins. TCRdb called the 5' RACE reads again in MiXCR, with one record for every CDR3 protein. Of 430,000 or so distinct CDR3 sequences in the sample, 24% were seen once. The sample was also reused in another study, on T cells expressing NK-cell markers.

Sequencing was done on a sample of CD4+ T cells sorted from blood. All receptors derive from a woman aged 18-35 years in good health.

This clonotype has a handful of counts. The rearrangement uses TRBV9 and TRBJ2-7, with D uncertain. V was trimmed by 4 bases and J by 0 bases, leaving 23 bases between them. The CDR3 consists of 18 residues. Germline V CDR1 and CDR2: SGDLS, YYNGEE. CDR3 region: CASSPRQGMERFSYEQYF. CDR3 nucleotide sequence: TGTGCCAGCAGCCCCCGCCAAGGCATGGAGCGTTTCTCCTACGAGCAGTACTTC.

This chain uses TRBV27 with TRBJ2-7; 8 bases agree with TRBD2. The CDR3 contains 19 residues. CDR1 is MNHEY, CDR2 SMNVEV, per germline (reference sequence). V shed 5 bases and J 0 bases; nucleotides not matched to a gene: 18. In DNA form, the CDR3 reads TGTGCCAGCAGTACCACAGGCCCGCCTGCGAGCGGGAGCTCCTACGAGCAGTACTTC. Encoded protein: CASSTTGPPASGSSYEQYF.

V usage is TRBV20-1 and J usage is TRBJ2-5; 7 bases align to TRBD2. Germline trimming cut 4 bases from V and 2 bases from J; bases unmatched to any gene: 10. The CDR3 consists of 15 residues. CDR1 is DFQATT, CDR2 SNEGSKA, per germline (reference sequence). CDR3 in DNA: TGCAGTGCTATCAATCCTAGCGGAGTACAAGAGACCCAGTACTTC. Translation gives CSAINPSGVQETQYF.

This clonotype was observed a handful of times. This chain uses TRBV9 with TRBJ1-1; 11 nucleotides agree with TRBD1. The CDR3 is 16 residues long. The trim removed 4 bases at V and 0 bases at J, leaving 5 bases unmatched. Germline values: CDR1 SGDLS, CDR2 YYNGEE. The CDR3 here is CASSPGQGAMNTEAFF. CDR3 DNA sequence: TGTGCCAGCAGCCCCGGACAGGGGGCGATGAACACTGAAGCTTTCTTT. The full variable domain, in which reference TRBV9 and TRBJ1-1 provide the parts outside the CDR3, is DSGVTQTPKHLITATGQRVTLRCSPRSGDLSVYWYQQSLDQGLQFLIQYYNGEERAKGNILERFSAQQFPDLHSELNLSSLELGDSALYFCASSPGQGAMNTEAFFGQGTRLTVV.

The J gene is TRBJ2-1, the V gene TRBV20-1, with TRBD2 identical over 15 bases. After removal of 6 bases from V and 7 bases from J, the junction contained 10 bases not matched to a gene. The germline CDR1 and CDR2 sequences are DFQATT and SNEGSKA (reference sequence). The CDR3 sequence is 16 residues long. In DNA, the CDR3 is TGCAGTGCCCCGGGACTAGCGGGAGGAGTGGGGAATGAGCAGTTCTTC. Translated, it gives CSAPGLAGGVGNEQFF.

This clonotype has only a few counts. This sequence joins TRBV5-1 and TRBJ2-2; D ambiguous. This CDR3 contains 16 residues. V lost 3 bases, J lost 0 bases, and 12 bases lay in between. CDR1 and CDR2 (germline): SGHRS, YFSETQ. CDR3 residues: CASSSSAYANTGELFF. DNA of the CDR3: TGCGCCAGCAGCTCGTCAGCCTACGCGAACACCGGGGAGCTGTTTTTT.

J is TRBJ2-7 and V is TRBV27; 12 bases fit TRBD2. The CDR3 length is 19 residues. Germline V gene lookup returns CDR1 MNHEY and CDR2 SMNVEV (reference sequence). V was clipped by 6 bases and J by 7 bases; unmatched bases: 22. CDR3 region: CASRGPRDSRLAGVWEQYF. Written as DNA, the CDR3 is TGTGCCAGCAGGGGACCCCGGGACTCGCGACTAGCGGGAGTGTGGGAGCAGTACTTC.

The rearrangement uses TRBV5-3 and TRBJ2-1; D might be TRBD2 (6 bases). TRBV5-3 is sorted into the ORF group, with uncertain function. The CDR3 extends over 17 amino acids. Trimming took 5 bases from V and 7 from J, leaving 25 bases between them. CDR3 nucleotide sequence: TGTGCCAGAAGGCCCCACAGGCGGGATCCGTTGGGGAATGAGCAGTTCTTC. Amino acid sequence: CARRPHRRDPLGNEQFF.

This clonotype was detected only a few times. The CDR3 loop reads CASNLGMSGAFF. As DNA, the CDR3 is TGTGCCAGCAACTTGGGCATGTCGGGGGCTTTCTTT. The chain couples TRBV12-3 or TRBV12-4 to TRBJ1-1; no clear D gene. The V end was cut by 7 bases, the J end by 11 bases, with 17 bases between. CDR3 size: 12 residues.

The J gene is TRBJ2-2, the V gene TRBV3-1, with TRBD2 as a possible D gene (6 bases). The CDR3 runs to 15 residues. V was pared by 4 bases and J by 0 bases, with 9 bases between. The germline V gene has CDR1 LGHDT and CDR2 YNNKEL (reference sequence). The CDR3 protein is CASSRSGANTGELFF. The DNA for the CDR3 is TGTGCCAGCAGCCGTAGCGGAGCGAACACCGGGGAGCTGTTTTTT.

This clonotype was picked up a small number of times. The chain employs TRBV29-1 and TRBJ2-1; weak D call: TRBD2 (6 bases). The CDR3 spans 14 residues. Germline V CDR1 and CDR2: SQVTM, ANQGSEA. Trimming cost V 7 bases and J 2 bases, with 15 bases left between them. The CDR3: CSESGSETYNEQFF. DNA for the CDR3: TGCAGCGAATCCGGGAGCGAGACCTACAATGAGCAGTTCTTC.

This clonotype was counted a few times. The chain is built from TRBV29-1 and TRBJ2-3; tentatively, D is TRBD2 (6 bases). This CDR3 region has 12 residues. Trimming took 8 bases from V and 1 from J, leaving 10 bases between them. Germline loops: CDR1 SQVTM, CDR2 ANQGSEA. The CDR3 coding sequence is TGCAGCTGGGGGGTCCGCACAGATACGCAGTATTTT. Protein product: CSWGVRTDTQYF.

This clonotype was detected only a few times. This chain joins TRBV9 and TRBJ1-1; no clear D. From germline, CDR1 is SGDLS and CDR2 YYNGEE. The length of the CDR3 is 15 residues. Deletions cut 4 bases from V and 3 bases from J, with 16 bases between. As DNA, the CDR3 is TGTGCCAGCAGCCCCTCGGTAGTTCGACACACTGAAGCTTTCTTT. It encodes CASSPSVVRHTEAFF.

V is TRBV4-2 and J is TRBJ1-1; D ambiguous. V lost 8 bases, J lost 0 bases, and 10 bases lay in between. The CDR3 totals 13 residues. The germline V gene has CDR1 LGHNA and CDR2 YNFKEQ. The CDR3 bases are TGTGCCAGCGGCCCCGGGATGAACACTGAAGCTTTCTTT. Its translation: CASGPGMNTEAFF.

This clonotype was picked up a small number of times. The chain employs TRBV6-1 and TRBJ2-7, with 10 bases fitting TRBD2. The junction had 9 bases not matched to a gene; V was cut back by 7 bases and J by 6 bases. This CDR3 spans 14 amino acids. Germline V gives CDR1 MNHNS, CDR2 SASEGT. The CDR3 DNA follows: TGTGCCAGCATAAGGCTAGCGGGGGCTCCCGAGCAGTACTTC. The encoded protein is CASIRLAGAPEQYF.

This clonotype occurred a few times. The chain employs TRBV20-1 and TRBJ2-1; TRBD2 might be the D (5 bases). The V and J ends lost 2 bases and 10 bases respectively, with 18 bases between them. The CDR3 totals 14 residues. The germline V gene encodes CDR1 DFQATT and CDR2 SNEGSKA (reference sequence). Here the CDR3 DNA reads TGCAGTGCTAGAAGCGAGACTACTCCATGGGAGCAGTTCTTC. Translating it yields CSARSETTPWEQFF.

The chain recombines TRBV5-1 with TRBJ2-1; D unclear. Trimming removed 0 bases at V and 6 bases at J, with 16 bases between. CDR3 size: 16 residues. Germline CDR1 is SGHRS and CDR2 is YFSETQ. The CDR3 region has the DNA TGCGCCAGCAGCTTGGGGTCCTCCCCCGGAGTCAATGAGCAGTTCTTC. This encodes CASSLGSSPGVNEQFF. The complete variable domain, with remaining parts taken from reference TRBV5-1 and TRBJ2-1, reads KAGVTQTPRYLIKTRGQQVTLSCSPISGHRSVSWYQQTPGQGLQFLFEYFSETQRNKGNFPGRFSGRQFSNSRSEMNVSTLELGDSALYLCASSLGSSPGVNEQFFGPGTRLTVL.

This rearrangement joins TRBV11-3 to TRBJ2-7; D is unclear. The CDR3 loop spans 14 amino acids. Trimming cost V 5 bases and J 2 bases, with 13 bases left between them. Germline V lookup: CDR1 SGHNT, CDR2 YENEEA. The CDR3 protein is CASSLRHSPYEQYF. The CDR3 region has the DNA TGTGCCAGCAGCCTGAGACACTCCCCCTACGAGCAGTACTTC.

Remarks on this clonotype: A much larger clone is a single base away; this may be a read error. The J gene is TRBJ2-1, the V gene TRBV20-1, with D perhaps given as TRBD1 or TRBD2 (5 bases each). V was shortened by 0 bases and J by 5 bases, with 5 bases between the two germline ends. Germline V CDR1 and CDR2: DFQATT, SNEGSKA (reference sequence). The CDR3 spans 12 residues. CDR3 nucleotides: TGCAGTGCTAGAGAGGGGGACAATGAGCAGTTCTTC. This sequence encodes CSAREGDNEQFF.